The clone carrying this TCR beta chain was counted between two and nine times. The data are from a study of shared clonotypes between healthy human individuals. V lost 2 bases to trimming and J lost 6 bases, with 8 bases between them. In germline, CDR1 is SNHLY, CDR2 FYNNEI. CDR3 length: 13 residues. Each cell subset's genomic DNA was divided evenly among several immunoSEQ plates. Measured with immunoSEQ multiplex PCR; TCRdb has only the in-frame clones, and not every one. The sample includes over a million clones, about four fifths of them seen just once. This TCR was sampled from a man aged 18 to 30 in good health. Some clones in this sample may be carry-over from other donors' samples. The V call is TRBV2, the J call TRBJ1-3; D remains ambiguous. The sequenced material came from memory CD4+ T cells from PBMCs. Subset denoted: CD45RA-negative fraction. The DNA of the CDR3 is TGTGCCAGCAGTGAAACCTCGGCAAACACCATATATTTT. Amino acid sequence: CASSETSANTIYF.